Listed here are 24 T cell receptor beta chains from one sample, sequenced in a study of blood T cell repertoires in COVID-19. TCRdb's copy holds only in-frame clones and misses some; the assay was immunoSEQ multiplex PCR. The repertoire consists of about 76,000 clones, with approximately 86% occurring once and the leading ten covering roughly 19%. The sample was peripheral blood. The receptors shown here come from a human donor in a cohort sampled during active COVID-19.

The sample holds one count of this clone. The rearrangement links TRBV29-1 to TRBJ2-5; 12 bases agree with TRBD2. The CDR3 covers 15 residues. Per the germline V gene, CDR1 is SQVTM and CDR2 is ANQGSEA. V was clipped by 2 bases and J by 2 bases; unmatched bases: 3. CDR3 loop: CSVELAGGIQETQYF. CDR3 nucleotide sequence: TGCAGCGTTGAACTAGCGGGAGGGATTCAAGAGACCCAGTACTTC.

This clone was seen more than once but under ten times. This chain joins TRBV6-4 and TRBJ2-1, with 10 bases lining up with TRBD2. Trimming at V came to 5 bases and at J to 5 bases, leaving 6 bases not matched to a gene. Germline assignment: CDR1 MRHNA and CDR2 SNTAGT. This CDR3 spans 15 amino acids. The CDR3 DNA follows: TGTGCCAGCAGTCTAGGACTAGCGGCTCACAATGAGCAGTTCTTC. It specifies CASSLGLAAHNEQFF.

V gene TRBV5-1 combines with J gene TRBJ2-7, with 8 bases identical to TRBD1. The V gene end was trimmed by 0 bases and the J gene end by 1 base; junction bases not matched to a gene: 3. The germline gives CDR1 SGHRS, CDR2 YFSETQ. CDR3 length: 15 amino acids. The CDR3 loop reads CASSLAWTGSYEQYF. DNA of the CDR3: TGCGCCAGCAGCTTGGCCTGGACAGGGTCCTACGAGCAGTACTTC.

CDR3 DNA sequence: TGTGCCAGCAGTCCCGGGACAGGGTCCGAGCAGTACTTC. Protein product: CASSPGTGSEQYF. The chain combines TRBV5-4 with TRBJ2-7; 9 bases match TRBD1. Per the germline V gene, CDR1 is SGHNT and CDR2 is YYREEE (reference sequence). The V segment lost 5 bases and the J segment 6 bases; nucleotides outside the gene matches: 6. This CDR3 is built from 13 residues.

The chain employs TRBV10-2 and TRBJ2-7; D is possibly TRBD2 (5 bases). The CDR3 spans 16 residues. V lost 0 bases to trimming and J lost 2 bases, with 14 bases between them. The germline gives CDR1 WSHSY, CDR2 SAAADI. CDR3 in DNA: TGCGCCAGCAGTGAGTCATGGACGGAGGAACCCTACGAGCAGTACTTC. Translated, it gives CASSESWTEEPYEQYF.

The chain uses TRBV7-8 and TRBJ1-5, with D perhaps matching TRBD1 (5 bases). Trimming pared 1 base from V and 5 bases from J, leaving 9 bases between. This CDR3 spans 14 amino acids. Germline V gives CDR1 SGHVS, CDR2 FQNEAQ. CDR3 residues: CASSLGTTDQPQHF. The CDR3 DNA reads TGTGCCAGCAGCTTAGGGACAACCGATCAGCCCCAGCATTTT.

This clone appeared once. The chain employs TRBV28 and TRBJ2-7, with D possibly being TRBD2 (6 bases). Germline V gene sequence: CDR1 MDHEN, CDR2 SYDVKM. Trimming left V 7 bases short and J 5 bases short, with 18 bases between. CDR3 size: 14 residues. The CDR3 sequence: CASTVPGRRDEQYF. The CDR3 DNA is TGTGCCAGCACGGTCCCGGGCAGGAGGGACGAGCAGTACTTC.

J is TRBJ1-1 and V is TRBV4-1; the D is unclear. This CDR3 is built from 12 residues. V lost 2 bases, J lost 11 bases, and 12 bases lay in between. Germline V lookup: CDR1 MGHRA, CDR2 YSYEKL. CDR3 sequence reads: CASSQPQEVAFF. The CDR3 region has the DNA TGCGCCAGCAGCCAACCTCAGGAAGTTGCTTTCTTT.

The CDR3 reads CASSDLGRGGETQYF. The CDR3 nucleotides are TGTGCCAGCAGTGATCTTGGCCGGGGTGGGGAGACCCAGTACTTC. This chain connects TRBV6-1 to TRBJ2-5; D possibly corresponds to TRBD2 (5 bases). CDR1 and CDR2 from the germline V gene are MNHNS and SASEGT. Trimming removed 3 bases at V and 5 bases at J, with 16 bases between. This CDR3 spans 15 amino acids.

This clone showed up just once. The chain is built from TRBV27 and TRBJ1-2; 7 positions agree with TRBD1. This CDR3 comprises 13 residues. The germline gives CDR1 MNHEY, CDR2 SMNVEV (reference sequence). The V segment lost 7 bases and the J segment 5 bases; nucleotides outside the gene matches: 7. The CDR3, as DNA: TGTGCCAGCACAAGATCAGGGGGTTATGGCTACACCTTC. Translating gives CASTRSGGYGYTF.

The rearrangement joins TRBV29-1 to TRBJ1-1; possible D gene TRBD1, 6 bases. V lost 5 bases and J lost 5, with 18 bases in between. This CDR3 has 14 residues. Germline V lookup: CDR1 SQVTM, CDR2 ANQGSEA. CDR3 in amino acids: CSVSWPSGDTEAFF. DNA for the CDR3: TGCAGCGTTAGCTGGCCCTCAGGGGATACTGAAGCTTTCTTT.

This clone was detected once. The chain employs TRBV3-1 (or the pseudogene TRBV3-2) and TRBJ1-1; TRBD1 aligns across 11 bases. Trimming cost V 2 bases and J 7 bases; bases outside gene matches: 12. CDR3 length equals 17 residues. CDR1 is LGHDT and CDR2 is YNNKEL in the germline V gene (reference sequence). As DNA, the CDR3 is TGTGCCAGCAGCCAACCTCGGACAGGGGGCCGGCATAATGAAGCTTTCTTT. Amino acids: CASSQPRTGGRHNEAFF.

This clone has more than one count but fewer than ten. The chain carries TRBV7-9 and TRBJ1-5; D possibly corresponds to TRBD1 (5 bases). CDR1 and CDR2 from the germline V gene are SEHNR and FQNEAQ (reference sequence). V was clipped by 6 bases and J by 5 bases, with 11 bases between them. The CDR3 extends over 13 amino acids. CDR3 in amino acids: CASSSQGDQPQHF. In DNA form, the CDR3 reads TGTGCCAGCAGTTCCCAGGGCGATCAGCCCCAGCATTTT.

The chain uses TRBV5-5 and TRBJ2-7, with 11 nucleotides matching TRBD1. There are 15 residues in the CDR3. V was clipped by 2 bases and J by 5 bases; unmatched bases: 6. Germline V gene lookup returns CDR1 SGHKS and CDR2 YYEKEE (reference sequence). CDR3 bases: TGTGCCAGCAGCTTAAGGACAGGGGGCTACCACGAGCAGTACTTC. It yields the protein CASSLRTGGYHEQYF.

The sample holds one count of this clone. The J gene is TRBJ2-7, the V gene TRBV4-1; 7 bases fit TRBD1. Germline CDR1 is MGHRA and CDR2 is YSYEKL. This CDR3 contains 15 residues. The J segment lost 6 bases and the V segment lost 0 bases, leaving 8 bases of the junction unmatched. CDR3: CASSQEGQILGEQYF. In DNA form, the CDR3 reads TGCGCCAGCAGCCAAGAGGGACAGATACTAGGCGAGCAGTACTTC.

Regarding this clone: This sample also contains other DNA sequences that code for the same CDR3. CDR3 in amino acids: CASSYSREQYF. DNA for the CDR3: TGTGCCAGCAGTTACTCTCGCGAGCAGTACTTC. This chain uses TRBV6-5 with TRBJ2-7; no definite D call. Deletions cut 0 bases from V and 6 bases from J, with 3 bases between. Germline CDR1 reads MNHEY; CDR2 reads SVGAGI. The CDR3 is 11 residues long.

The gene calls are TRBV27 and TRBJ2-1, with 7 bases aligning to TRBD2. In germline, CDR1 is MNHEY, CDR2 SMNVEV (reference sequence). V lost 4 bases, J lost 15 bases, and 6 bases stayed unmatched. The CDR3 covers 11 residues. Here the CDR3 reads CASSYRGGLFF. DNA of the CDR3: TGTGCCAGCAGTTACCGGGGAGGGCTGTTCTTC.

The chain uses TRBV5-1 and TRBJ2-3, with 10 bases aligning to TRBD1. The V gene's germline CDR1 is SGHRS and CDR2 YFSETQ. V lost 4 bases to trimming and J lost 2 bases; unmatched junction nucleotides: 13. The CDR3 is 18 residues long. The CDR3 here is CASSRGTGVIKFTDTQYF. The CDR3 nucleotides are TGCGCCAGCAGCCGGGGGACAGGGGTCATCAAGTTCACAGATACGCAGTATTTT.

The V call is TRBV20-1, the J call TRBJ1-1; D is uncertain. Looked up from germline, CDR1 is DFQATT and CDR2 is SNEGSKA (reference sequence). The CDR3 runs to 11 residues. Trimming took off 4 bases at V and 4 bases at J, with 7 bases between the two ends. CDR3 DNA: TGCAGTGCTACGGGAAGCACTGAAGCTTTCTTT. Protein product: CSATGSTEAFF.

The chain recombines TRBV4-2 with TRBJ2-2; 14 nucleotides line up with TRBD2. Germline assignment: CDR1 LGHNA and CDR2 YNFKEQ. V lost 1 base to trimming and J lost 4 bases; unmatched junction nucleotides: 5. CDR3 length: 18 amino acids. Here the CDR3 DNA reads TGTGCCAGCAGCCAAGCCGGGGGACTAGCGGGAGCCACCGGGGAGCTGTTTTTT. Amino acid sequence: CASSQAGGLAGATGELFF.

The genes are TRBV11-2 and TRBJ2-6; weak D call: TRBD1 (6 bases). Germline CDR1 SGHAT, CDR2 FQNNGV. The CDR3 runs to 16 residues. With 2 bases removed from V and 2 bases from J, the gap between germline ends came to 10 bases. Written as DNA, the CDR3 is TGTGCCAGCAGCTTAAGGGCAGGGGCTGGGGCCAACGTCCTGACTTTC. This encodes CASSLRAGAGANVLTF.

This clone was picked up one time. The CDR3 nucleotides are TGTGCCAGCAGGAGCCCAGGGGCGACAGGCGAGCAGTACTTC. It specifies CASRSPGATGEQYF. This chain links TRBV28 with TRBJ2-7; tentative D call: TRBD1 (6 bases). The CDR3 is 14 amino acids. The V end was cut by 6 bases, the J end by 6 bases, with 18 bases between. Germline V gene data show CDR1 as MDHEN and CDR2 as SYDVKM.

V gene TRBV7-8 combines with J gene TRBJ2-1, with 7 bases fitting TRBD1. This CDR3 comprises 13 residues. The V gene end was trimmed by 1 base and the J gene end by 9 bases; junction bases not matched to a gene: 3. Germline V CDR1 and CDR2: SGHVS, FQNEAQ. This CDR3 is CASSLDRGSEQFF. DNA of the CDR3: TGTGCCAGCAGCTTAGACAGGGGATCTGAGCAGTTCTTC.

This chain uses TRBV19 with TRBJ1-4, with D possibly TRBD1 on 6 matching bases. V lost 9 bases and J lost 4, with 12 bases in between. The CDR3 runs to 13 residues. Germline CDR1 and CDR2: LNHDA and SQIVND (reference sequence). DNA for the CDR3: TGTGCCAGCACAGGGCGCGGTAATGAAAAACTGTTTTTT. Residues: CASTGRGNEKLFF.